Listed below are T cell receptor beta chains from one sample, sequenced in a study of cytomegalovirus exposure and HLA in healthy donors. TCRdb keeps only in-frame clones here, not all; method: immunoSEQ multiplex PCR. Here the sample spans some 120,000 clones, under 85% being singletons. Sequenced: PBMCs. The receptors originated from a man aged 25-45 years in good health and CMV-seronegative. The CDR3 runs from the conserved cysteine through the conserved F or W. Each record gives: V gene, J gene, clone size, D gene, CDR3 protein, CDR3 DNA. D genes are given only for firm matches. Not all rows give a size; the values are once, few, many and, for expanded clones, a class.

>TRBV7-2|TRBJ1-3|.|.
CASSLDGRAGNTIYF
TGTGCCAGCAGCTTAGACGGTCGGGCTGGAAACACCATATATTTT
>TRBV28|TRBJ1-2|.|.
CASKDQGIHGYTF
TGTGCCAGCAAAGACCAGGGAATCCATGGCTACACCTTC
>TRBV7-2|TRBJ1-4|few|TRBD1
CASSQASVYRGEKLFF
TGTGCCAGCAGCCAAGCAAGCGTTTACAGGGGGGAAAAACTGTTTTTT
>TRBV19|TRBJ1-5|.|.
CASGAGGNQPQHF
TGTGCCAGTGGGGCCGGGGGTAATCAGCCCCAGCATTTT
>TRBV5-1|TRBJ2-3|.|TRBD1
CASSRWDRESTDTQYF
TGCGCCAGCAGCCGATGGGACAGGGAGAGCACAGATACGCAGTATTTT
>TRBV6-5|TRBJ1-1|.|.
CASSYSGGYTEAFF
TGTGCCAGCAGTTACTCTGGAGGCTACACTGAAGCTTTCTTT
>TRBV27|TRBJ2-7|.|.
CASSPFGGEQYF
TGTGCCAGCAGTCCGTTCGGCGGCGAGCAGTACTTC
>TRBV18|TRBJ1-5|.|.
CASSNGEGDQPQHF
TGTGCCAGCTCCAACGGGGAGGGCGATCAGCCCCAGCATTTT
>TRBV7-3|TRBJ2-7|.|TRBD1
CASSEQGLHGNEQYF
TGTGCCAGCAGCGAACAGGGGCTTCATGGTAACGAGCAGTACTTC
>TRBV10-3|TRBJ1-1|.|.
CAISGQQSRAFF
TGTGCCATCTCAGGACAGCAGTCGCGTGCTTTCTTT
>TRBV27|TRBJ2-1|.|TRBD2
CASTLTSGSGREQFF
TGTGCCAGCACCCTGACTAGCGGGAGTGGGCGGGAGCAGTTCTTC
>TRBV19|TRBJ1-5|.|TRBD1
CASSPGQGADQPQHF
TGTGCCAGTAGTCCGGGACAGGGGGCCGATCAGCCCCAGCATTTT
>TRBV7-9|TRBJ1-2|.|TRBD1
CASSQGGQGSYGYTF
TGTGCCAGCAGCCAGGGGGGACAGGGGAGCTATGGCTACACCTTC
>TRBV6-4|TRBJ2-3|.|.
CASSDSNFHSDTQYF
TGTGCCAGCAGTGACTCTAACTTCCACTCAGATACGCAGTATTTT
>TRBV18|TRBJ1-4|.|.
CASSRRGNSPGNEKLFF
TGTGCCAGCTCACGTCGAGGGAATTCCCCCGGGAATGAAAAACTGTTTTTT
>TRBV5-6|TRBJ2-7|.|.
CASSPWITVYEQYF
TGTGCCAGCAGCCCCTGGATAACAGTCTACGAGCAGTACTTC
>TRBV28|TRBJ2-1|once|TRBD2
CASNRRLTSGSHEQFF
TGTGCCAGCAACCGTCGGTTGACTAGCGGGAGCCATGAGCAGTTCTTC
>TRBV30|TRBJ1-2|.|TRBD1
CAWSPQGARHGYTF
TGTGCCTGGAGTCCACAGGGGGCGCGTCATGGCTACACCTTC
>TRBV2|TRBJ2-7|few|TRBD2
CASSGSSGIYEQYF
TGTGCCAGCAGTGGGTCTAGCGGGATCTACGAGCAGTACTTC
>TRBV4-2|TRBJ1-5|.|TRBD1
CASSHRQGERQPQHF
TGTGCCAGCAGCCATCGACAGGGTGAGCGTCAGCCCCAGCATTTT
>TRBV13|TRBJ1-2|.|TRBD1
CASSLKWTGGTLGNYGYTF
TGTGCCAGCAGCTTAAAGTGGACAGGGGGCACGTTGGGTAACTATGGCTACACCTTC
>TRBV6-1|TRBJ1-5|.|.
CASSEVGGSNQPQHF
TGTGCCAGCAGTGAAGTCGGTGGTAGCAATCAGCCCCAGCATTTT
>TRBV6-1|TRBJ2-7|.|TRBD2
CASSESGGMVYEQYF
TGTGCCAGCAGTGAGTCGGGGGGAATGGTCTACGAGCAGTACTTC
>TRBV4-3|TRBJ2-3|.|.
CASSASPPPDTQYF
TGCGCCAGCAGCGCCAGTCCGCCCCCAGATACGCAGTATTTT
>TRBV7-2|TRBJ2-2|.|.
CASSLGLVELFF
TGTGCCAGCAGCTTAGGTCTTGTGGAGCTGTTTTTT
>TRBV10-1|TRBJ2-7|once|.
CASYEGCACEQYF
TGCGCCAGTTACGAGGGATGCGCCTGCGAGCAGTACTTC
>TRBV30|TRBJ2-2|few|.
CAWSAFWPTGELFF
TGTGCCTGGAGTGCATTTTGGCCGACCGGGGAGCTGTTTTTT
>TRBV11-2|TRBJ1-4|once|.
CASSLGWEEKLFF
TGTGCCAGCAGCTTAGGGTGGGAGGAAAAACTGTTTTTT
>TRBV29-1|TRBJ1-3|.|TRBD1
CSAGQGGNTIYF
TGCAGCGCAGGACAGGGCGGAAACACCATATATTTT
>TRBV18|TRBJ2-2|.|.
CASSTTTGELFF
TGTGCCAGCTCAACAACCACCGGGGAGCTGTTTTTT
>TRBV6-5|TRBJ1-3|.|.
CASSLDLSGNTIYF
TGTGCCAGCAGTTTAGATCTATCTGGAAACACCATATATTTT
>TRBV5-1|TRBJ1-1|.|.
CASSSFLSNTEAFF
TGCGCCAGCAGCTCGTTCCTGAGCAACACTGAAGCTTTCTTT
>TRBV28|TRBJ2-7|.|TRBD1
CASSSGQARYEQYF
TGTGCCAGCAGTAGTGGACAGGCCCGCTACGAGCAGTACTTC
>TRBV6-5|TRBJ2-7|.|TRBD1
CASSYGQGLYEQYF
TGTGCCAGCAGTTACGGACAGGGTCTTTACGAGCAGTACTTC
>TRBV4-2|TRBJ2-5|few|TRBD2
CASSQLGVAGGEAGETQYF
TGTGCCAGCAGCCAATTAGGCGTAGCGGGGGGCGAGGCAGGGGAGACCCAGTACTTC
>TRBV9|TRBJ2-1|.|.
CASSSSLSYNEQFF
TGTGCCAGCAGCTCTAGCTTGTCCTACAATGAGCAGTTCTTC
>TRBV27|TRBJ1-2|.|.
CASSLSMGPLGATNYGYTF
TGTGCCAGCAGTTTATCGATGGGACCGCTGGGGGCGACTAACTATGGCTACACCTTC
>TRBV4-3|TRBJ2-4|few|TRBD2
CASSQDWASGGPGGKNIQYF
TGCGCCAGCAGCCAAGATTGGGCAAGCGGGGGTCCCGGGGGCAAAAACATTCAGTACTTC
>TRBV6-4|TRBJ2-3|.|TRBD2
CASSAQTSARQYF
TGTGCCAGCAGTGCCCAGACTAGCGCAAGACAGTATTTT
>TRBV5-4|TRBJ2-1|.|.
CASSFQGIYNEQFF
TGTGCCAGCAGCTTTCAGGGAATCTACAATGAGCAGTTCTTC
>TRBV30|TRBJ2-5|.|.
CAWNQGNGETQYF
TGTGCCTGGAACCAGGGGAACGGGGAGACCCAGTACTTC
>TRBV7-2|TRBJ2-2|.|.
CASSPVTGELFF
TGTGCCAGCAGCCCAGTCACCGGGGAGCTGTTTTTT
>TRBV9|TRBJ2-3|.|.
CASSVEGRGYTDTQYF
TGTGCCAGCAGCGTAGAAGGCCGAGGGTACACAGATACGCAGTATTTT
>TRBV7-2|TRBJ2-7|.|.
CASSSTGGAGEQYF
TGTGCCAGCAGCTCTACTGGGGGGGCGGGCGAGCAGTACTTC
>TRBV6-5|TRBJ1-1|.|.
CASSQFRDTEAFF
TGTGCCAGCAGCCAGTTCCGGGACACTGAAGCTTTCTTT
>TRBV19|TRBJ2-1|.|TRBD1
CASTPGTGAYNEQFF
TGTGCCAGTACCCCCGGGACAGGGGCCTACAATGAGCAGTTCTTC
>TRBV7-2|TRBJ2-7|.|.
CASSLASAEQYF
TGTGCCAGCAGCTTGGCTAGCGCCGAGCAGTACTTC